A selection of T cell receptor beta chains follows, all from one sample in a study of cytomegalovirus exposure and HLA in healthy donors. Data came from immunoSEQ multiplex PCR; TCRdb stores just in-frame clones and leaves some out. Of 150,000 or so clones listed, 80% are singletons. The material sequenced was PBMCs. These receptors all come from a man aged 45 to 65 in good health and CMV-seronegative. CDR3s include the opening cysteine and the closing phenylalanine or tryptophan. A D gene is named only where the DNA matches it firmly. The listing skips clone size in some rows; elsewhere it reads once, few, many or a size class.

NA	TRBV30	NA	TRBJ1-2	CAWSVPGSGNYGYTF	TGTGCCTGGAGTGTACCGGGGAGTGGGAACTATGGCTACACCTTC
NA	TRBV7-9	TRBD1	TRBJ1-5	CASSLATGTGNQPQHF	TGTGCCAGCAGCTTAGCAACCGGGACAGGCAATCAGCCCCAGCATTTT
NA	TRBV7-9	NA	TRBJ2-7	CASSLEKREQYF	TGTGCCAGCAGCTTGGAGAAGCGAGAGCAGTACTTC
NA	TRBV5-3	NA	TRBJ2-1	CARSHNPYNEQFF	TGTGCCAGAAGCCACAACCCCTACAATGAGCAGTTCTTC
NA	TRBV19	TRBD2	TRBJ2-5	CASSVGLAGGPLNYEETQYF	TGTGCCAGTAGTGTGGGACTAGCGGGAGGGCCTTTGAATTATGAAGAGACCCAGTACTTC
NA	TRBV5-4	TRBD1	TRBJ2-3	CASSYRQGPDTQYF	TGTGCCAGCAGCTACAGACAGGGGCCAGATACGCAGTATTTT
NA	TRBV19	NA	TRBJ2-3	CASTSGHSNTDTQYF	TGTGCCAGTACCTCGGGACACTCCAACACAGATACGCAGTATTTT
once	TRBV11-1	TRBD2	TRBJ2-1	CASSLGEGLAGYNEQFF	TGTGCCAGCAGCTTAGGAGAAGGGCTAGCGGGGTACAATGAGCAGTTCTTC
NA	TRBV19	NA	TRBJ1-2	CASSMQGYGYTF	TGTGCCAGTAGTATGCAGGGGTATGGCTACACCTTC
NA	TRBV30	NA	TRBJ1-6	CAWSATVGRGSPLHF	TGTGCCTGGAGTGCCACGGTCGGGCGGGGTTCACCCCTCCACTTT
NA	TRBV29-1	NA	TRBJ1-2	CSVGAGGVFGYTF	TGCAGCGTTGGAGCGGGAGGGGTCTTTGGCTACACCTTC
NA	TRBV30	TRBD1	TRBJ2-1	CAWASGGRRGDEQFF	TGTGCCTGGGCGTCAGGGGGCCGCCGGGGAGATGAGCAGTTCTTC
NA	TRBV7-6	TRBD1	TRBJ1-2	CASSLETGVYSGYTF	TGTGCCAGCAGCTTGGAGACAGGGGTATATAGTGGCTACACCTTC
NA	TRBV19	NA	TRBJ1-1	CASNGGLKTEAFF	TGTGCCAGTAATGGGGGGTTGAAGACTGAAGCTTTCTTT
NA	TRBV19	NA	TRBJ2-2	CASSYRDANTGELFF	TGTGCCAGTAGCTACAGGGACGCGAACACCGGGGAGCTGTTTTTT
NA	TRBV14	TRBD1	TRBJ1-1	CASSDRPTGDRTEAFF	TGTGCCAGCAGCGACCGGCCCACAGGGGATAGGACTGAAGCTTTCTTT
NA	TRBV2	TRBD1	TRBJ1-5	CASRGGTGQPQHF	TGTGCCAGCAGAGGGGGCACCGGTCAGCCCCAGCATTTT
NA	TRBV15	NA	TRBJ2-7	CATSRDTTYEQYF	TGTGCCACCAGCAGGGACACGACCTACGAGCAGTACTTC
NA	TRBV28	TRBD1	TRBJ1-1	CASTLGTGGDTEAFF	TGTGCCAGCACCCTTGGGACAGGGGGCGACACTGAAGCTTTCTTT
NA	TRBV6-1	NA	TRBJ1-1	CASGDTHRTEAFF	TGTGCCAGCGGGGACACCCATAGGACTGAAGCTTTCTTT
NA	TRBV25-1	NA	TRBJ1-1	CASSSTGNTEAFF	TGTGCCAGCAGTTCGACGGGAAACACTGAAGCTTTCTTT
NA	TRBV28	TRBD1	TRBJ1-5	CASSSYGQGIFSNQPQHF	TGTGCCAGCAGTTCCTACGGACAGGGAATATTTAGCAATCAGCCCCAGCATTTT
NA	TRBV27	TRBD1	TRBJ2-7	CASSFRDSYEQYF	TGTGCCAGCAGTTTCCGGGACAGCTACGAGCAGTACTTC
NA	TRBV1	NA	TRBJ2-1	CTSSPRRAGEAYNEQFF	TGCACCAGCAGCCCGAGGAGGGCGGGAGAGGCCTACAATGAGCAGTTCTTC
NA	TRBV27	NA	TRBJ2-5	CASSNLRGRGETQYF	TGTGCCAGCAGTAACCTCAGGGGTAGGGGAGAGACCCAGTACTTC
NA	TRBV12-5	TRBD2	TRBJ2-3	CASGSSGSTDTQYF	TGTGCTAGTGGCTCTAGCGGGAGCACAGATACGCAGTATTTT
NA	TRBV5-4	NA	TRBJ1-4	CASSHPGGVEKLFF	TGTGCCAGCAGCCACCCCGGGGGGGTTGAAAAACTGTTTTTT
NA	TRBV6-5	NA	TRBJ1-2	CASSYSRQHNNYGYTF	TGTGCCAGCAGTTACTCGAGACAACATAATAACTATGGCTACACCTTC
NA	TRBV25-1	TRBD2	TRBJ2-2	CASRGTSWTGELFF	TGTGCCAGCAGAGGGACTAGCTGGACCGGGGAGCTGTTTTTT
NA	TRBV6-1	NA	TRBJ1-1	CASSGGRVTEAFF	TGTGCCAGCAGTGGAGGCAGGGTCACTGAAGCTTTCTTT
once	TRBV5-6	TRBD1	TRBJ2-7	CASSFPPGQTSYEQYF	TGTGCCAGCAGCTTCCCTCCGGGACAGACCTCCTACGAGCAGTACTTC
NA	TRBV6-1	NA	TRBJ1-5	CASSESGGSYQPQHF	TGTGCCAGCAGTGAAAGTGGGGGCAGCTATCAGCCCCAGCATTTT
once	TRBV19	NA	TRBJ1-5	CASSIRGWQPQHF	TGTGCCAGTAGTATCCGAGGTTGGCAGCCCCAGCATTTT
NA	TRBV7-8	NA	TRBJ1-1	CASRHDRNTEAFF	TGTGCCAGCAGACATGACAGGAACACTGAAGCTTTCTTT
NA	TRBV4-2	NA	TRBJ1-5	CASSQGAGGNQPQHF	TGTGCCAGCAGCCAAGGGGCAGGGGGCAATCAGCCCCAGCATTTT
NA	TRBV7-3	TRBD1	TRBJ2-1	CASSRQGSSYNEQFF	TGTGCCAGCAGCCGACAGGGGTCCTCCTACAATGAGCAGTTCTTC
NA	TRBV9	TRBD1	TRBJ1-1	CASSPRTGNTEAFF	TGTGCCAGCAGCCCTCGGACAGGGAACACTGAAGCTTTCTTT
few	TRBV2	NA	TRBJ1-5	CASKYSNQPQHF	TGTGCCAGCAAATATAGCAATCAGCCCCAGCATTTT
NA	TRBV27	TRBD1	TRBJ2-5	CASSTGDETQYF	TGTGCCAGCTCTACAGGGGATGAGACCCAGTACTTC
few	TRBV19	NA	TRBJ1-5	CASTKIQGQPQHF	TGTGCCAGTACCAAAATCCAGGGACAGCCCCAGCATTTT
NA	TRBV18	NA	TRBJ2-7	CASSPTAGDYEQYF	TGTGCCAGCTCACCGACCGCAGGTGACTACGAGCAGTACTTC
NA	TRBV30	NA	TRBJ1-1	CAWSPSGLKNTEAFF	TGTGCCTGGTCCCCCTCTGGACTGAAGAACACTGAAGCTTTCTTT
NA	TRBV5-1	NA	TRBJ2-2	CASSPTGQNTGELFF	TGCGCCAGCAGCCCTACGGGACAGAACACCGGGGAGCTGTTTTTT
once	TRBV6-5	TRBD2	TRBJ2-7	CASSYPGLAGYEQYF	TGTGCCAGCAGTTACCCGGGACTAGCGGGCTACGAGCAGTACTTC
few	TRBV11-3	TRBD2	TRBJ2-6	CASSLNLLAGLSGANVLTF	TGTGCCAGCAGCTTAAACCTTTTAGCGGGCCTCTCTGGGGCCAACGTCCTGACTTTC
NA	TRBV5-1	TRBD1	TRBJ2-7	CASSYRDRDDEQYF	TGCGCCAGCAGTTACCGGGACAGGGACGACGAGCAGTACTTC